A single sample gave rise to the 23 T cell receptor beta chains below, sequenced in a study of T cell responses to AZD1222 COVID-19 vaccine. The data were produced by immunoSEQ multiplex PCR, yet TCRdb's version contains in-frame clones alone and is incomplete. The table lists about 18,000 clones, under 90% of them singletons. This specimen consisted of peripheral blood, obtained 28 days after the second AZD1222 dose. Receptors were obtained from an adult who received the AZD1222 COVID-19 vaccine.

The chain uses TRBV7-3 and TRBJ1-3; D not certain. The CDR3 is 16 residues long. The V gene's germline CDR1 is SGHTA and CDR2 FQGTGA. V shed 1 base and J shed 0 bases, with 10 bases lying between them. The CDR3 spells CASSLNSPDSGNTIYF. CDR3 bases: TGTGCCAGCAGCTTAAATTCCCCTGACTCTGGAAACACCATATATTTT. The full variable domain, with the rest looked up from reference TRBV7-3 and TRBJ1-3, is GAGVSQTPSNKVTEKGKYVELRCDPISGHTALYWYRQSLGQGPEFLIYFQGTGAADDSGLPNDRFFAVRPEGSVSTLKIQRTERGDSAVYLCASSLNSPDSGNTIYFGEGSWLTVV.

This chain's CDR3 is CASQGGGRRTEQYV. CDR3 DNA sequence: TGTGCCAGCCAGGGGGGGGGACGGCGGACCGAGCAGTACGTC. The chain has TRBV6-5 and TRBJ2-7, with D tentatively TRBD1 or TRBD2 (7 bases each). The ends were cut back, 8 bases at V and 6 bases at J, with 20 bases in the middle. This CDR3 is built from 14 residues. The germline V gene encodes CDR1 MNHEY and CDR2 SVGAGI.

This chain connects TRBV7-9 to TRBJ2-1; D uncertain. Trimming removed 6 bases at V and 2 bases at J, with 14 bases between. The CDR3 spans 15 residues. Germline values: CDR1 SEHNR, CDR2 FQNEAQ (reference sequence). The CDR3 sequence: CASRRHRPPYNEQFF. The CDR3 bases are TGTGCCAGCAGGCGACACCGACCTCCCTACAATGAGCAGTTCTTC.

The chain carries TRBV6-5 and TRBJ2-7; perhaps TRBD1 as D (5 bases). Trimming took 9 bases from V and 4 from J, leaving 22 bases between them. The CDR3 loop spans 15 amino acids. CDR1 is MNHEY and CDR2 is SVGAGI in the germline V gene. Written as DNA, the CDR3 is TGTGCCAGTTCCCCCGGACACTCTGGGCGGTACGAGCAGTACGTC. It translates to CASSPGHSGRYEQYV.

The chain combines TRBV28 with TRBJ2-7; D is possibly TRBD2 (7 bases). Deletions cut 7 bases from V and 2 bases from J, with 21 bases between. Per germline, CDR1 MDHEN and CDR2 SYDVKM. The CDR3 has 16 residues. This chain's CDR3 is CASTRGGGGGPYEQYV. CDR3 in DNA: TGTGCCAGCACCCGAGGGGGTGGCGGGGGTCCCTACGAGCAGTACGTC.

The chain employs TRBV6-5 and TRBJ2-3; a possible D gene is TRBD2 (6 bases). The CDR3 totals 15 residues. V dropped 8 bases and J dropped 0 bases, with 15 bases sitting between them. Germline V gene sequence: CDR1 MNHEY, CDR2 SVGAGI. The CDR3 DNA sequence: TGTGCCAGCCTGGAACTGAGCGGGAGCACAGATACGCAGTATTTT. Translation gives CASLELSGSTDTQYF.

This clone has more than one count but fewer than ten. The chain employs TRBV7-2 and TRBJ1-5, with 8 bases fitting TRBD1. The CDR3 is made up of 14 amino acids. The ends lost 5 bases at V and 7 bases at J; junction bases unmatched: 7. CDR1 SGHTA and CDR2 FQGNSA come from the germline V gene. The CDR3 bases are TGTGCCAGCAGCCCATCCGGACAGGGCCAGCCCCAGCATTTT. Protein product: CASSPSGQGQPQHF.

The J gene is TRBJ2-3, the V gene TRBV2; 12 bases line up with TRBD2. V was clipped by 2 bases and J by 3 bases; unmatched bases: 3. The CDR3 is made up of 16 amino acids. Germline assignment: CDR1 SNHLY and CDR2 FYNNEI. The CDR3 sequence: CASSETSGGLTDTQYF. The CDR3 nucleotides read TGTGCCAGCAGTGAAACTAGCGGGGGGCTAACAGATACGCAGTATTTT.

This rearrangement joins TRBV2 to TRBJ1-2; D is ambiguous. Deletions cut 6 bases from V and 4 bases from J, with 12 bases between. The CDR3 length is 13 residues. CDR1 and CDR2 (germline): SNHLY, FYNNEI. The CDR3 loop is CASRISATYGYTF. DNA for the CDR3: TGTGCCAGCAGAATTAGCGCTACCTATGGCTACACCTTC.

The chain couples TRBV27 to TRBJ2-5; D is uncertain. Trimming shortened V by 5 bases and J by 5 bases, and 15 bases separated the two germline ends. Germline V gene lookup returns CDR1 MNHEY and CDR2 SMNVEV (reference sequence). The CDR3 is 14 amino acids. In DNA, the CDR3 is TGTGCCAGCAGTCCCCGTAGTTCGGAGGAGACCCAGTACTTC. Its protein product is CASSPRSSEETQYF.

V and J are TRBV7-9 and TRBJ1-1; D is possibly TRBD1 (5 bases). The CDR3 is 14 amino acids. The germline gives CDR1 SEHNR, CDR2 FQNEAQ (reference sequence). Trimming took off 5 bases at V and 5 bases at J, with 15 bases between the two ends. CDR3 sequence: CASSLTGEFTEAFF. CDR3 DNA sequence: TGTGCCAGCAGCCTGACGGGGGAGTTTACTGAAGCTTTCTTT.

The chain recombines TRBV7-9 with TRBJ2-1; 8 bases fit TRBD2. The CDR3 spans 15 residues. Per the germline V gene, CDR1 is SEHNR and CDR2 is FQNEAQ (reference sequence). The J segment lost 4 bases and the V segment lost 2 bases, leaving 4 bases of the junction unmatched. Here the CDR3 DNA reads TGTGCCAGCAGCTTACCAGCGGGAGCGTACAATGAGCAGTTCTTC. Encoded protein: CASSLPAGAYNEQFF. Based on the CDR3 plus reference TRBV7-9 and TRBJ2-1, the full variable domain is DTGVSQNPRHKITKRGQNVTFRCDPISEHNRLYWYRQTLGQGPEFLTYFQNEAQLEKSRLLSDRFSAERPKGSFSTLEIQRTEQGDSAMYLCASSLPAGAYNEQFFGPGTRLTVL.

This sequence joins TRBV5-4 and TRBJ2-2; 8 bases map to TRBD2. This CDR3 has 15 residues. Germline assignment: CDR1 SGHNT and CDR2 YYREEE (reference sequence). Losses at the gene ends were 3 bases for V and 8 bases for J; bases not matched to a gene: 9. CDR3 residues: CASSYKLAEEGELFF. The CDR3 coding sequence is TGTGCCAGCAGCTACAAACTAGCGGAGGAAGGGGAGCTGTTTTTT. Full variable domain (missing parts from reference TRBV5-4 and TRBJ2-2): ETGVTQSPTHLIKTRGQQVTLRCSSQSGHNTVSWYQQALGQGPQFIFQYYREEENGRGNFPPRFSGLQFPNYSSELNVNALELDDSALYLCASSYKLAEEGELFFGEGSRLTVL.

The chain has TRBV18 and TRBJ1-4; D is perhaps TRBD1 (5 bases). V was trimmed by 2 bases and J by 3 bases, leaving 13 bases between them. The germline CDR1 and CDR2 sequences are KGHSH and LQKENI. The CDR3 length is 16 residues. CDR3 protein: CASSPSPGTSNEKLFF. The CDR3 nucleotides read TGTGCCAGCTCACCATCTCCGGGGACCTCTAATGAAAAACTGTTTTTT.

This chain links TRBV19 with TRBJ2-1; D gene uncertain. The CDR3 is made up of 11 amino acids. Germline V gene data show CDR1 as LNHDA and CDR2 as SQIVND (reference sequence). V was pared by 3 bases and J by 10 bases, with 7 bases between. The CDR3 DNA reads TGTGCCAGTAGTATCCGTAGCGAGCAGTTCTTC. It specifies CASSIRSEQFF.

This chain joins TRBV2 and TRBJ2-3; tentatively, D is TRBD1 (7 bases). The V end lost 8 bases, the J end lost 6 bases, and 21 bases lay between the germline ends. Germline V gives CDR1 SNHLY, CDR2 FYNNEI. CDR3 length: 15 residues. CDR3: CASSAQGGMSDTQYF. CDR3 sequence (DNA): TGTGCCAGCTCCGCGCAGGGGGGCATGTCGGATACGCAGTATTTT.

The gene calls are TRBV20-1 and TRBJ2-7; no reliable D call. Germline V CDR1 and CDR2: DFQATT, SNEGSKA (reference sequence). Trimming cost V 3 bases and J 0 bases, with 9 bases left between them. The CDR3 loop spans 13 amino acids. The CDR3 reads CSASEPSSYEQYF. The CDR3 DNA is TGCAGTGCTAGTGAACCTAGCTCCTACGAGCAGTACTTC.

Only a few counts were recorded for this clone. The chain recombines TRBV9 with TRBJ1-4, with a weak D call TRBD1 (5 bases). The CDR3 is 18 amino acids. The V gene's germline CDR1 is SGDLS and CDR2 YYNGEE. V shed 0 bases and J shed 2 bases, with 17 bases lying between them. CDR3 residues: CASSVGILRQRTNEKLFF. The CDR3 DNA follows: TGTGCCAGCAGCGTAGGTATTCTGAGACAGCGCACTAATGAAAAACTGTTTTTT. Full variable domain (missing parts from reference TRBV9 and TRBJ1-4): DSGVTQTPKHLITATGQRVTLRCSPRSGDLSVYWYQQSLDQGLQFLIQYYNGEERAKGNILERFSAQQFPDLHSELNLSSLELGDSALYFCASSVGILRQRTNEKLFFGSGTQLSVL.

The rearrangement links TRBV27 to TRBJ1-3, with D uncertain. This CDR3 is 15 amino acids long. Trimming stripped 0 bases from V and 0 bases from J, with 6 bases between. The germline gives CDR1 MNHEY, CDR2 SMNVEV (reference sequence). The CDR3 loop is CASSLSGSSGNTIYF. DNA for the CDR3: TGTGCCAGCAGTTTATCAGGGAGCTCTGGAAACACCATATATTTT.

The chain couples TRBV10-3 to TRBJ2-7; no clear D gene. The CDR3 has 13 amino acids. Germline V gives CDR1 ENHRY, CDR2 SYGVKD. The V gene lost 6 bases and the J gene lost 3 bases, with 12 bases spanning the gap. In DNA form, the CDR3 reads TGTGCCATCAGGGACCCCCAGGACTACGAGCAGTACGTC. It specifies CAIRDPQDYEQYV.

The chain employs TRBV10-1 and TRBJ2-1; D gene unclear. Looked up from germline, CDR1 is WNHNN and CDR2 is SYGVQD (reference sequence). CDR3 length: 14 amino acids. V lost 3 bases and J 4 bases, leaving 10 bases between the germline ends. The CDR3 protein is CASSDSQGYNEQFF. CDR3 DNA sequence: TGCGCCAGCAGTGATAGCCAAGGGTACAATGAGCAGTTCTTC.

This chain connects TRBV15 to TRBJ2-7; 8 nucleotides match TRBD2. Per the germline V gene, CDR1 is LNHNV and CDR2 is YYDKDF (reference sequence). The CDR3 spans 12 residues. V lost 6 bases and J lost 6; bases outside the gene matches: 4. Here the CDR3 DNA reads TGTGCCACCAGTTTAGCGGGAATCGAGCAGTACTTC. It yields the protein CATSLAGIEQYF.

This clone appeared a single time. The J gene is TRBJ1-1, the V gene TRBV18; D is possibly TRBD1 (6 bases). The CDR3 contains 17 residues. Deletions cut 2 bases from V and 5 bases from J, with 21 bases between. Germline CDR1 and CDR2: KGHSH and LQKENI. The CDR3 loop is CASSPNPRSPRGTEAFF. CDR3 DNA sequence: TGTGCCAGCTCACCAAACCCCCGCTCGCCCAGGGGTACTGAAGCTTTCTTT.